Shown below are 2 T cell receptor beta chains from a single sample sequenced in a study of Ad26.COV2.S vaccination and SARS-CoV-2 variants. The treatment here: around 19 received Ad26.COV2.S at low or high dose, single or two shots; a few received placebo; per-sample allocation not given. On day 63 after the first injection, vaccine and placebo recipients gave samples. The repertoire was sequenced with immunoSEQ multiplex PCR; TCRdb's copy has only in-frame clones and lacks some. The data hold 300,000 to 350,000 clones, with approximately 90% observed a single time. The specimen comprised peripheral blood, sampled in a trial of Ad26.COV2.S vaccine versus placebo. The receptor set was obtained from a person between 18 and 65 years old who received the Ad26.COV2.S COVID-19 vaccine or a placebo.

The chain has TRBV30 and TRBJ2-7; 12 nucleotides match TRBD2. The CDR3 is 13 residues long. CDR1 and CDR2 (germline): GTSNPN, SVGIG (reference sequence). Trimming removed 3 bases from V and 3 bases from J; junction bases left unmatched: 0. CDR3 in DNA: TGTGCCTGGAGACTAGCGGGAGGCTACGAGCAGTACTTC. Translating gives CAWRLAGGYEQYF.

This chain links TRBV19 with TRBJ2-1; weak D call: TRBD1 (6 bases). The length of the CDR3 is 13 residues. Trimming left V 5 bases short and J 9 bases short, with 14 bases between. Germline V gene sequence: CDR1 LNHDA, CDR2 SQIVND (reference sequence). Written as DNA, the CDR3 is TGTGCCAGTAGTCCTGCGGCCAGGGGTGAGCAGTTCTTC. Translating gives CASSPAARGEQFF. Full variable domain (rest looked up from reference TRBV19 and TRBJ2-1): DGGITQSPKYLFRKEGQNVTLSCEQNLNHDAMYWYRQDPGQGLRLIYYSQIVNDFQKGDIAEGYSVSREKKESFPLTVTSAQKNPTAFYLCASSPAARGEQFFGPGTRLTVL.